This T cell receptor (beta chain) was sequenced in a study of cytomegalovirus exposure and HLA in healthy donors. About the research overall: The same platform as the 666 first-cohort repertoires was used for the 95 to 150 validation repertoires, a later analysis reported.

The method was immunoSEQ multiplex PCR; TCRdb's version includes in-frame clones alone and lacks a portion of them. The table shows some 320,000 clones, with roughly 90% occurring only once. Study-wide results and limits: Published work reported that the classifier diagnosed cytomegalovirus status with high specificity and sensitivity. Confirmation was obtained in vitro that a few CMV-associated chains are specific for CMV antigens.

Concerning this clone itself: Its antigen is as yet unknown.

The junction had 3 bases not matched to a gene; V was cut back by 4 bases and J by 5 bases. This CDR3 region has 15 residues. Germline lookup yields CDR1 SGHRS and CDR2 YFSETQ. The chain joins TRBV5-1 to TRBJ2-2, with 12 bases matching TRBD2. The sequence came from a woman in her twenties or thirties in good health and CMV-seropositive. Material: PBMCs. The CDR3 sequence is CASSGGLAGTGELFF. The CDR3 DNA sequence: TGCGCCAGCAGCGGAGGACTAGCGGGAACCGGGGAGCTGTTTTTT. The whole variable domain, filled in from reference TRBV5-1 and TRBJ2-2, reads KAGVTQTPRYLIKTRGQQVTLSCSPISGHRSVSWYQQTPGQGLQFLFEYFSETQRNKGNFPGRFSGRQFSNSRSEMNVSTLELGDSALYLCASSGGLAGTGELFFGEGSRLTVL.